The rows below give T cell receptor beta chains drawn from one sample of a study of T cell repertoires in cytomegalovirus infection. TCRdb analysed the reads with MiXCR anew, one entry per CDR3 protein. The sample lists nearly 650,000 distinct CDR3 sequences, less than 25% occurring once. Sequences were obtained from CD8+ T cells from PBMCs. The receptors stem from a human donor in good health (CMV status not recorded). Some clones in this sample may be carry-over from other donors' samples. Each CDR3 is given with its conserved first and last residue. The D gene is left open where the match is weak. Clone size is shown for a subset of rows, as once, few, many or a class of expanded clone.

CDR3: CSVEGRPYGYTF
DNA: TGCAGCGTTGAGGGACGGCCCTATGGCTACACCTTC
size: many
V: TRBV29-1
J: TRBJ1-2
D: -

CDR3: CASSIEGAGASRVQFF
DNA: TGTGCCAGTAGTATAGAGGGAGCGGGGGCGTCAAGGGTGCAGTTCTTC
size: few
V: TRBV19
J: TRBJ2-1
D: TRBD2

CDR3: CASSPPPGWHEQFF
DNA: TGTGCCAGCAGCCCGCCGCCGGGGTGGCATGAGCAGTTCTTC
size: once
V: TRBV14
J: TRBJ2-1
D: -

CDR3: CASIAPSYNEQFF
DNA: TGTGCCAGCATTGCTCCATCCTACAATGAGCAGTTCTTC
size: many
V: TRBV28
J: TRBJ2-1
D: -

CDR3: CASRPPTDPYEQYF
DNA: TGCGCCAGCAGACCACCGACAGATCCCTACGAGCAGTACTTC
size: few
V: TRBV5-1
J: TRBJ2-7
D: -

CDR3: CASGLVVSGDYNEQFF
DNA: TGTGCTAGTGGTTTGGTGGTTAGCGGGGACTACAATGAGCAGTTCTTC
size: many
V: TRBV12-5
J: TRBJ2-1
D: TRBD2

CDR3: CASSYLIKGPGGEAFF
DNA: TGTGCCAGCAGCTATCTCATAAAGGGCCCAGGCGGTGAAGCTTTCTTT
size: many
V: TRBV6-6
J: TRBJ1-1
D: -

CDR3: CASSFVLEGTSNTQYF
DNA: TGTGCCAGCAGTTTTGTATTAGAGGGAACTTCAAATACGCAGTATTTT
size: many
V: TRBV28
J: TRBJ2-3
D: -

CDR3: CASTITAGGSYNEQFF
DNA: TGTGCCAGTACCATAACCGCAGGGGGTTCCTACAATGAGCAGTTCTTC
size: few
V: TRBV19
J: TRBJ2-1
D: TRBD1

CDR3: CASSRTSGQYEQYF
DNA: TGTGCCAGCAGCCGGACTAGTGGACAATACGAGCAGTACTTC
size: once
V: TRBV7-3
J: TRBJ2-7
D: TRBD2

CDR3: CSVNPAAWQETQYF
DNA: TGCAGCGTCAACCCCGCCGCATGGCAAGAGACCCAGTACTTC
size: few
V: TRBV29-1
J: TRBJ2-5
D: -

CDR3: CASSTPDSGNTIYF
DNA: TGTGCCAGCAGTACACCGGACAGTGGAAACACCATATATTTT
size: many
V: TRBV28
J: TRBJ1-3
D: -

CDR3: CASSQTDISYEQYF
DNA: TGCGCCAGCAGCCAAACCGACATTTCCTACGAGCAGTACTTC
size: few
V: TRBV4-1
J: TRBJ2-7
D: -

CDR3: CASSLGPGENINEQFF
DNA: TGTGCCAGCAGCCTGGGACCGGGGGAAAACATTAATGAGCAGTTCTTC
size: many
V: TRBV7-2
J: TRBJ2-1
D: -

CDR3: CASSKPGQGLRSDQPQHF
DNA: TGTGCCAGCAGTAAACCGGGACAGGGCCTTCGAAGCGATCAGCCCCAGCATTTT
size: -
V: TRBV2
J: TRBJ1-5
D: TRBD1

CDR3: CASSNEALAKNIQYF
DNA: TGTGCCAGCAGCAATGAGGCTCTAGCCAAAAACATTCAGTACTTC
size: -
V: TRBV5-5
J: TRBJ2-4
D: -

CDR3: CSATGVTGKGAEAFF
DNA: TGCAGTGCCACCGGGGTCACAGGGAAGGGCGCTGAAGCTTTCTTT
size: few
V: TRBV20-1
J: TRBJ1-1
D: -

CDR3: CASSSPGHGSTDAQYF
DNA: TGTGCCAGCAGCTCCCCGGGACACGGGAGCACAGATGCGCAGTATTTT
size: once
V: TRBV11-1
J: TRBJ2-3
D: -

CDR3: CASSMGDLDGELFF
DNA: TGTGCCAGTAGTATGGGGGATCTCGACGGGGAGCTGTTTTTT
size: few
V: TRBV19
J: TRBJ2-2
D: -

CDR3: CSVDTGANNEQFF
DNA: TGCAGCGTAGATACCGGGGCCAACAATGAGCAGTTCTTC
size: -
V: TRBV29-1
J: TRBJ2-1
D: -

CDR3: CASSFDRDLIQPQHF
DNA: TGTGCCAGTAGTTTCGACAGGGATCTTATACAGCCCCAGCATTTT
size: -
V: TRBV19
J: TRBJ1-5
D: TRBD1

CDR3: CASSGTGTSGGRTRGEQFF
DNA: TGTGCCAGCAGTGGGACCGGGACTAGCGGGGGGCGTACCCGCGGTGAGCAGTTCTTC
size: few
V: TRBV2
J: TRBJ2-1
D: TRBD2

CDR3: CASSTRDSSTDTQYF
DNA: TGTGCCAGCAGCACCAGGGACAGTAGCACAGATACGCAGTATTTT
size: many
V: TRBV7-2
J: TRBJ2-3
D: TRBD1

CDR3: CASSPRPGLAYNEQFF
DNA: TGCGCCAGCAGCCCCAGACCGGGACTAGCCTACAATGAGCAGTTCTTC
size: few
V: TRBV5-1
J: TRBJ2-1
D: TRBD2

CDR3: CASSKYRANEQFF
DNA: TGTGCCAGCAGTAAGTACAGGGCAAATGAGCAGTTCTTC
size: few
V: TRBV6-2/TRBV6-3
J: TRBJ2-1
D: -

CDR3: CASSQVRGTQYF
DNA: TGCGCCAGCAGCCAGGTTCGGGGGACCCAGTACTTC
size: few
V: TRBV4-1
J: TRBJ2-5
D: -

CDR3: CASSPLGYYTGELFF
DNA: TGTGCCAGCAGCCCCCTGGGGTACTACACCGGGGAGCTGTTTTTT
size: few
V: TRBV14
J: TRBJ2-2
D: -

CDR3: CSALTGDFTEAFF
DNA: TGCAGTGCTCTCACAGGAGACTTCACTGAAGCTTTCTTT
size: many
V: TRBV20-1
J: TRBJ1-1
D: -

CDR3: CASTTPGASGGAEFF
DNA: TGTGCCAGCACGACGCCTGGGGCTAGCGGGGGGGCAGAGTTCTTC
size: -
V: TRBV7-6
J: TRBJ2-1
D: TRBD2

CDR3: CASSFTGQYYNEQFF
DNA: TGTGCCAGCAGCTTCACGGGACAGTACTACAATGAGCAGTTCTTC
size: many
V: TRBV7-8
J: TRBJ2-1
D: TRBD1

CDR3: CASSSRDMNDNEQFF
DNA: TGTGCCAGCAGCTCCCGGGACATGAACGACAATGAGCAGTTCTTC
size: -
V: TRBV7-9
J: TRBJ2-1
D: -

CDR3: CASSATPGQGRTEAFF
DNA: TGTGCCAGCAGCGCAACCCCGGGACAGGGGCGGACTGAAGCTTTCTTT
size: many
V: TRBV7-8
J: TRBJ1-1
D: TRBD1

CDR3: CAISEPRTSSVEQFF
DNA: TGTGCCATCAGTGAGCCCCGGACTAGCTCGGTTGAGCAGTTCTTC
size: few
V: TRBV10-3
J: TRBJ2-1
D: TRBD2